This record concerns one TCR beta chain sequence. RNA served as the template for amplifying TCR beta CDR3 regions. First-round RT-PCR with HTBI primers preceded a second-round multiplex PCR. MiXCR, run by TCRdb on the multiplex PCR reads, gives a single entry per CDR3 protein. Of a few hundred thousand distinct CDR3 sequences listed, less than 40% are singletons. This record comes from a study of Graves' ophthalmopathy and Graves' hyperthyroidism. V shed 0 bases and J shed 1 base, with 19 bases lying between them. This CDR3 spans 20 amino acids. Germline loops: CDR1 SGHTA, CDR2 FQGNSA. V gene TRBV7-2 combines with J gene TRBJ1-6; D is perhaps TRBD1 (5 bases). Sequenced material: peripheral blood or thyroid tissue (not recorded which). The TCR was taken from an adult man with Graves' hyperthyroidism. The CDR3 reads CASSLADTGAIESYNSPLHF. The DNA of the CDR3 is TGTGCCAGCAGCTTAGCGGACACCGGGGCCATAGAGTCCTATAATTCACCCCTCCACTTT.